The 8 T cell receptor beta chains listed next were all sequenced from one sample in a study of blood T cell repertoires in COVID-19. Profiled with immunoSEQ multiplex PCR; TCRdb holds only in-frame clones, not every one. Among about 150,000 clones listed, roughly 80% were seen once. Sequenced: peripheral blood. The receptor source for this set is a woman aged 55-75 years with acute or convalescent COVID-19.

This rearrangement joins TRBV16 to TRBJ1-1, with 7 bases matching TRBD1. Trimming removed 4 bases from V and 4 bases from J; junction bases left unmatched: 9. CDR3 length equals 15 residues. Looked up from germline, CDR1 is KGHSY and CDR2 is FQNENV. CDR3 DNA: TGTGCCAGCAGCCCCACAGGGGCCGGGGGCACTGAAGCTTTCTTT. Translation gives CASSPTGAGGTEAFF.

The V and J genes are TRBV7-9 and TRBJ1-6; D unresolved. The CDR3 consists of 16 residues. The V gene's germline CDR1 is SEHNR and CDR2 FQNEAQ (reference sequence). V lost 1 base to trimming and J lost 9 bases, with 16 bases between them. The CDR3 DNA reads as TGTGCCAGCAGCTTAGGCCGGGAACCTCCGACTTCACCCCTCCACTTT. Translated, it gives CASSLGREPPTSPLHF.

The rearrangement uses TRBV18 and TRBJ2-1; 11 positions match TRBD1. The ends lost 2 bases at V and 7 bases at J; junction bases unmatched: 10. Germline V gene data show CDR1 as KGHSH and CDR2 as LQKENI. The CDR3 is made up of 17 amino acids. The CDR3 here is CASSPSYGTGGSNEQFF. The CDR3 bases are TGTGCCAGCTCACCATCCTATGGGACAGGGGGGAGTAATGAGCAGTTCTTC.

The chain couples TRBV10-2 to TRBJ1-5; TRBD1 might be the D (6 bases). The V gene's germline CDR1 is WSHSY and CDR2 SAAADI. The CDR3 consists of 14 residues. The V gene lost 3 bases and the J gene lost 3 bases, with 9 bases spanning the gap. Here the CDR3 reads CASSEQGFNQPQHF. The CDR3 nucleotides read TGCGCCAGCAGTGAACAGGGTTTCAATCAGCCCCAGCATTTT.

The chain is built from TRBV6-5 and TRBJ1-5; 7 bases map to TRBD1. The germline gives CDR1 MNHEY, CDR2 SVGAGI. J gave up 7 bases and V 6 bases, and 6 bases lay outside the gene matches. This CDR3 has 13 amino acids. The CDR3 sequence: CASRSDRMQPQHF. DNA of the CDR3: TGTGCCAGCAGATCGGACAGGATGCAGCCCCAGCATTTT.

The chain links TRBV7-3 to TRBJ2-2, with 11 bases lining up with TRBD1. Germline CDR1 reads SGHTA; CDR2 reads FQGTGA. J lost 4 bases, V lost 5 bases, and 6 bases had no gene match. The CDR3 consists of 16 residues. CDR3 nucleotide sequence: TGTGCCAGCAGCACAGGACAGGGGGCAGTCACCGGGGAGCTGTTTTTT. This encodes CASSTGQGAVTGELFF.

The gene calls are TRBV5-1 and TRBJ2-1; TRBD2 matches 9 bases. CDR3 length: 15 amino acids. Germline trimming cut 4 bases from V and 6 bases from J; bases unmatched to any gene: 8. Germline CDR1 reads SGHRS; CDR2 reads YFSETQ. DNA for the CDR3: TGCGCCAGCAGCAGGGGCGGGGGGGGCCCCAATGAGCAGTTCTTC. It encodes CASSRGGGGPNEQFF.

The chain joins TRBV9 to TRBJ1-5; D gene unclear. The CDR3 is made up of 14 amino acids. The V and J ends lost 4 bases and 7 bases respectively, with 15 bases between them. Germline V lookup: CDR1 SGDLS, CDR2 YYNGEE. CDR3 loop: CASSPAYGGQPQHF. The CDR3 DNA reads TGTGCCAGCAGCCCCGCTTATGGAGGCCAGCCCCAGCATTTT.